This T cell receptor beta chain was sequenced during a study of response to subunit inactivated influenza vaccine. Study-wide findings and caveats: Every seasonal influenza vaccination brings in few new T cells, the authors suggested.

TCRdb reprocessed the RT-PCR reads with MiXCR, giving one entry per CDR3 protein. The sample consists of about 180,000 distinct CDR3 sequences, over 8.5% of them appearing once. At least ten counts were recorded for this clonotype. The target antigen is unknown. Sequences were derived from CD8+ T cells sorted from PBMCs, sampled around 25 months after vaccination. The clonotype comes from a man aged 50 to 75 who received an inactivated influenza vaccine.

CDR3 nucleotides: TGTGCCAGCAGCCGGGACAGGGAGGATTCGACTAATGAAAAACTGTTTTTT. It specifies CASSRDREDSTNEKLFF. The V gene is TRBV7-8, the J gene TRBJ1-4; 9 positions agree with TRBD1. This CDR3 has 17 residues. Germline trimming cut 5 bases from V and 2 bases from J; bases unmatched to any gene: 9. Germline lookup yields CDR1 SGHVS and CDR2 FQNEAQ.